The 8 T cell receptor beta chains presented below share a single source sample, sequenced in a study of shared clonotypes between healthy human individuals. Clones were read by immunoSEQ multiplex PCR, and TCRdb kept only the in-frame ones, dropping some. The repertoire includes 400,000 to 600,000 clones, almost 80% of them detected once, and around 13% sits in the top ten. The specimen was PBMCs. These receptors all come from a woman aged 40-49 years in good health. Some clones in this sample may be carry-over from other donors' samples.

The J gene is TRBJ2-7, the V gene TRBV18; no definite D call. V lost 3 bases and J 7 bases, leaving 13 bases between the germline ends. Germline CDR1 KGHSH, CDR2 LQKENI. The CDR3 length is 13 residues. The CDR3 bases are TGTGCCAGCTCACCCCCAAGCTTATGGGAGCAGTACTTC. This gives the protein CASSPPSLWEQYF.

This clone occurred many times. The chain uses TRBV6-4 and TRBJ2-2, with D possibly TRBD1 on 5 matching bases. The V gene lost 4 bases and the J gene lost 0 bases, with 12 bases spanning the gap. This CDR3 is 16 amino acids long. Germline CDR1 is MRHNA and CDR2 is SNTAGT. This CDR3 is CASSAARTSNTGELFF. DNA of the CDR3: TGTGCCAGCAGTGCAGCCCGGACATCGAACACCGGGGAGCTGTTTTTT.

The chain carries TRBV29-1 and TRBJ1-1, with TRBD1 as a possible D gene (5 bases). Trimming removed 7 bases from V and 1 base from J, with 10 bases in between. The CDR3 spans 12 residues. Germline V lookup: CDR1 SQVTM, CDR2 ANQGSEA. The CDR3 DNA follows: TGCAGCGCAGGACAAACGAACACTGAAGCTTTCTTT. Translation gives CSAGQTNTEAFF.

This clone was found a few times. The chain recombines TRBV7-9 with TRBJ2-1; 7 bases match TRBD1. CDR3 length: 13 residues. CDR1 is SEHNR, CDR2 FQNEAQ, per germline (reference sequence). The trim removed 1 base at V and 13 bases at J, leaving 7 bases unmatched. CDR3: CASSLERQGAQFF. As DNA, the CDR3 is TGTGCCAGCAGCTTAGAGCGACAGGGTGCCCAGTTCTTC.

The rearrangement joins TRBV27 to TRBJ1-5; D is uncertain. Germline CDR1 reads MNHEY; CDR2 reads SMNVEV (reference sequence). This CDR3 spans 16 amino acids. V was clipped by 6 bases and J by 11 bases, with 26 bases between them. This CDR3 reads CASRKEAGRVGLAQHF. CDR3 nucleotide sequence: TGTGCCAGCAGGAAAGAGGCAGGCCGAGTTGGGTTGGCCCAGCATTTT.

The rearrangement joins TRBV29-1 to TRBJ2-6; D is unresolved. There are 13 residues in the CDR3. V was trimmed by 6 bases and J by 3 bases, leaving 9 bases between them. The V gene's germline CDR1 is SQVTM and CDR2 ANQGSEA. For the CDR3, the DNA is TGCAGCGTCAGGTTGAGTGGGGCCAACGTCCTGACTTTC. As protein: CSVRLSGANVLTF.

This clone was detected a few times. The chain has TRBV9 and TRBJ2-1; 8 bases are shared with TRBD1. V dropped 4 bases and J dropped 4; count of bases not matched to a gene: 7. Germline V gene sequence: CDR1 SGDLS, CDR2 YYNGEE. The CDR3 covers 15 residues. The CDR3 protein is CASSPWTGLYNEQFF. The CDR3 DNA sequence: TGTGCCAGCAGCCCATGGACAGGGTTATACAATGAGCAGTTCTTC.

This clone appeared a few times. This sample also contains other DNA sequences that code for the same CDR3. DNA of the CDR3: TGCGCCAGCAGTGAGCCCGGTCAGCCCCAGCATTTT. Amino acid sequence: CASSEPGQPQHF. The chain carries TRBV10-1 and TRBJ1-5; no definite D call. V dropped 2 bases and J dropped 6 bases, with 5 bases sitting between them. CDR3 length: 12 residues. Germline V gene lookup returns CDR1 WNHNN and CDR2 SYGVQD (reference sequence).